This TCR beta chain derives from a study of T cell repertoires in cytomegalovirus infection. Overall study context: Evidence of both CMV infection and a matching HLA type came from public TCR beta signatures.

A single record per CDR3 protein comes from TCRdb applying MiXCR to the reads. The sample records more than 200,000 distinct CDR3 sequences, approximately 9% being singletons. Comment on this clonotype: Its target is not known.

This CDR3 comprises 12 residues. Trimming stripped 2 bases from V and 6 bases from J, with 11 bases between. Per the germline V gene, CDR1 is SQVTM and CDR2 is ANQGSEA. General study results and limits: Cumulative public TCR beta family frequency identified carriers of CMV plus the relevant HLA. Ex vivo responses were dominated by HLA-C-restricted CMV-specific TCR beta clonotypes.

Sequenced sample: PBMCs. This sequence joins TRBV29-1 and TRBJ2-7, with D perhaps matching TRBD1 (5 bases). This sequence originates from a human donor in good health (CMV status not recorded). Some clones in this sample may be carry-over from other donors' samples. Here the CDR3 DNA reads TGCAGCGTTGAATCAGGGTTAGCCGAGCAGTACTTC. Its protein product is CSVESGLAEQYF.